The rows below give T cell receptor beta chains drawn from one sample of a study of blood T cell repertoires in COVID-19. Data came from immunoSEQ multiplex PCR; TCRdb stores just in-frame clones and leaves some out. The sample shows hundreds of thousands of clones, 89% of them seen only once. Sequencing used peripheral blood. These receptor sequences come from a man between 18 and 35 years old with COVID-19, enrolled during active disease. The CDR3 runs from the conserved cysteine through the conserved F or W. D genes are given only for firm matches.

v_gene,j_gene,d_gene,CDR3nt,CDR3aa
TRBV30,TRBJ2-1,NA,TGTGCCTGGACCGCGAAGTCACCCTACAATGAGCAGTTCTTC,CAWTAKSPYNEQFF
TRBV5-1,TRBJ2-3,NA,TGCGCCAGCAGCCCAGTAGGAGGGGGGGCACCAGATACGCAGTATTTT,CASSPVGGGAPDTQYF
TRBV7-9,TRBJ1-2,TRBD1,TGTGCCAGCAGTACGGACAGGGGGCCTATCTATGGCTACACCTTC,CASSTDRGPIYGYTF
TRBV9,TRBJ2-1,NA,TGTGCCAGCAGCGTAGGGAGCTCCTACAATGAGCAGTTCTTC,CASSVGSSYNEQFF
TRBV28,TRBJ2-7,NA,TGTGCCAGCAATCCTCAGGGATACTTCTACGAGCAGTACTTC,CASNPQGYFYEQYF
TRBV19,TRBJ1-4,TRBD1,TGTGCCAGTAGTATAAGACAGGGCCAGGTTGGAGAAAAACTGTTTTTT,CASSIRQGQVGEKLFF
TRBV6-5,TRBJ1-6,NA,TGTGCCAGCAGTTCGGACAAATTATCACCCCTCCACTTT,CASSSDKLSPLHF
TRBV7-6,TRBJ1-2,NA,TGTGCCAGCAGCCCCGAACAGGGTTCCCCTCTCTATGGCTACACCTTC,CASSPEQGSPLYGYTF
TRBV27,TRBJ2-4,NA,TGTGCCAGCTCCGGGGCCAAAAACATTCAGTACTTC,CASSGAKNIQYF
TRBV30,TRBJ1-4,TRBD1,TGTGCCTGGAGCGGGACAGGCGGTTTTGAAAAACTGTTTTTT,CAWSGTGGFEKLFF
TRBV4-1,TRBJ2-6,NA,TGCGCCAGCAGCCAAGAAGTAGCTCTCTCTGGGGCCAACGTCCTGACTTTC,CASSQEVALSGANVLTF
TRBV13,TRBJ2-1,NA,TGTGCCAGCAGCTGGACTAACAGTGAGCAGTTCTTC,CASSWTNSEQFF